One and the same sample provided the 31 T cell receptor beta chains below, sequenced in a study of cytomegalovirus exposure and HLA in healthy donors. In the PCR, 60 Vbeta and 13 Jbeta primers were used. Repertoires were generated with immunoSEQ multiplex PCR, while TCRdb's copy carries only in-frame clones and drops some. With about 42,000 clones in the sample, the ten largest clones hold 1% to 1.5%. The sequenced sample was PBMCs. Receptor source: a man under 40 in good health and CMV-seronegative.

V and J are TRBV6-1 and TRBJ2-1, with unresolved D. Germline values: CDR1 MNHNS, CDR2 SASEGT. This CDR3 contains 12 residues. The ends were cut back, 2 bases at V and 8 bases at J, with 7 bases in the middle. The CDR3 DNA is TGTGCCAGCAGTGAAATGCGTGATGAGCAGTTCTTC. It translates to CASSEMRDEQFF.

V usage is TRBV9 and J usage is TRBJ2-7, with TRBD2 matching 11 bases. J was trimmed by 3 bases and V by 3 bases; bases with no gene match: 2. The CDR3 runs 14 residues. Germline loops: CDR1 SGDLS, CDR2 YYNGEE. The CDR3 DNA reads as TGTGCCAGCAGCGCCGGACTAGCGGGCTACGAGCAGTACTTC. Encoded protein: CASSAGLAGYEQYF. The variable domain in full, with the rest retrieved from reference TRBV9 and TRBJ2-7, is DSGVTQTPKHLITATGQRVTLRCSPRSGDLSVYWYQQSLDQGLQFLIQYYNGEERAKGNILERFSAQQFPDLHSELNLSSLELGDSALYFCASSAGLAGYEQYFGPGTRLTVT.

The CDR3 protein is CSVVRQGGEQYF. The CDR3, as DNA: TGCAGCGTTGTGCGACAGGGAGGCGAGCAGTACTTC. The chain uses TRBV29-1 and TRBJ2-7; D perhaps matches TRBD1 (7 bases). V was shortened by 4 bases and J by 6 bases, with 13 bases between the two germline ends. Looked up from germline, CDR1 is SQVTM and CDR2 is ANQGSEA. There are 12 residues in the CDR3.

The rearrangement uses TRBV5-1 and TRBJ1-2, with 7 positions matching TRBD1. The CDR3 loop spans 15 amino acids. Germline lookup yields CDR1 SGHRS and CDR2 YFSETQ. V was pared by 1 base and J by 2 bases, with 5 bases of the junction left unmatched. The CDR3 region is CASSLSAGGNYGYTF. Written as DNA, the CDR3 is TGCGCCAGCAGCTTGTCGGCAGGGGGGAACTATGGCTACACCTTC. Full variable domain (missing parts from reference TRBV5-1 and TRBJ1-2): KAGVTQTPRYLIKTRGQQVTLSCSPISGHRSVSWYQQTPGQGLQFLFEYFSETQRNKGNFPGRFSGRQFSNSRSEMNVSTLELGDSALYLCASSLSAGGNYGYTFGSGTRLTVV.

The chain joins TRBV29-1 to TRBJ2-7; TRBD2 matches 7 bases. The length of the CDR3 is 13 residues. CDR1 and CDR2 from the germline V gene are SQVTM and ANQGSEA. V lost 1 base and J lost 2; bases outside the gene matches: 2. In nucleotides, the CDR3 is TGCAGCGTTGAAGTAGCGGGCCCCTACGAGCAGTACTTC. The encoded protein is CSVEVAGPYEQYF.

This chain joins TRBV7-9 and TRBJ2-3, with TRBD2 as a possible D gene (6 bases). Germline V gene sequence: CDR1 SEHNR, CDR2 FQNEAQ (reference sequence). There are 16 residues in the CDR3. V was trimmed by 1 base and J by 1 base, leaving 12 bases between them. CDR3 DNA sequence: TGTGCCAGCAGCTTAGTTTTGGGACTTCGCACAGATACGCAGTATTTT. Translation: CASSLVLGLRTDTQYF.

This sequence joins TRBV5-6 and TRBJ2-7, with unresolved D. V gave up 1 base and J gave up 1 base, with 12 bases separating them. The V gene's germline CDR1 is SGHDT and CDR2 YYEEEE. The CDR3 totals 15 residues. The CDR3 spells CASSLTLLDSYEQYF. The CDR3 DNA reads TGTGCCAGCAGCTTGACTTTGCTCGATTCCTACGAGCAGTACTTC.

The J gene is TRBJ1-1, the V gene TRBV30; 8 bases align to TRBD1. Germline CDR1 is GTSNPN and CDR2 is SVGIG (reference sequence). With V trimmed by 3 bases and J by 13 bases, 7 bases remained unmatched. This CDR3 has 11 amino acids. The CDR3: CAWRAGGKNFF. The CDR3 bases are TGTGCCTGGAGGGCAGGGGGCAAAAATTTCTTT. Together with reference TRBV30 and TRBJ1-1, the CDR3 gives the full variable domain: SQTIHQWPATLVQPVGSPLSLECTVEGTSNPNLYWYRQAAGRGLQLLFYSVGIGQISSEVPQNLSASRPQDRQFILSSKKLLLSDSGFYLCAWRAGGKNFFGQGTRLTVV.

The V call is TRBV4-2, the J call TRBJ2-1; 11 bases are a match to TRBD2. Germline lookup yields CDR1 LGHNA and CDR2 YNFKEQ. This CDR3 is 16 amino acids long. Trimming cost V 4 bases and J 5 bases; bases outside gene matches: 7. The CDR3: CASSPMGTSGDNEQFF. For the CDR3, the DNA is TGTGCCAGCAGCCCGATGGGGACTAGCGGCGACAATGAGCAGTTCTTC.

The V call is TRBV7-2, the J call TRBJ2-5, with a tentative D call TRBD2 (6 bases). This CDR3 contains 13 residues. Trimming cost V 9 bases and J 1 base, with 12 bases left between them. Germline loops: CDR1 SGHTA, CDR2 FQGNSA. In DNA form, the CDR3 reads TGTGCCAGATCGGCGGGGCCCCAAGAGACCCAGTACTTC. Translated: CARSAGPQETQYF.

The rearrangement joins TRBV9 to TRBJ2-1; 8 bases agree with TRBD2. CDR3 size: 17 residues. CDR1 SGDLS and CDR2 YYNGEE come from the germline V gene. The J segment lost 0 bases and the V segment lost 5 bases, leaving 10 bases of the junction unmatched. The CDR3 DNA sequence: TGTGCCAGCAGTCCTTATAGCGGGACGAGCTCCTACAATGAGCAGTTCTTC. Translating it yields CASSPYSGTSSYNEQFF.

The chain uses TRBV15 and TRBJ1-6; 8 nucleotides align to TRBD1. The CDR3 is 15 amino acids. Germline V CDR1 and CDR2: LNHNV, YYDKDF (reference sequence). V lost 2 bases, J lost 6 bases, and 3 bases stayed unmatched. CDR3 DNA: TGTGCCACCAGCAGAAACAGGGGGGGTAATTCACCCCTCCACTTT. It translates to CATSRNRGGNSPLHF.

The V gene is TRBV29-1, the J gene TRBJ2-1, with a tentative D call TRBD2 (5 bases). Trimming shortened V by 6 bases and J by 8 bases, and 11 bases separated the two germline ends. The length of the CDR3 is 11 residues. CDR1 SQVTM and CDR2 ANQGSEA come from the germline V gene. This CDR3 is CSVMREHEQFF. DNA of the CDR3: TGCAGCGTGATGAGGGAACATGAGCAGTTCTTC.

CDR3: CASSQDGTSGYEQYF. In nucleotides, the CDR3 is TGCGCCAGCAGCCAAGATGGGACTAGCGGCTACGAGCAGTACTTC. This chain connects TRBV4-3 to TRBJ2-7; 11 nucleotides match TRBD2. CDR1 LGHNA and CDR2 YSLEER come from the germline V gene. With V trimmed by 0 bases and J by 3 bases, 1 base remained unmatched. The CDR3 consists of 15 residues.

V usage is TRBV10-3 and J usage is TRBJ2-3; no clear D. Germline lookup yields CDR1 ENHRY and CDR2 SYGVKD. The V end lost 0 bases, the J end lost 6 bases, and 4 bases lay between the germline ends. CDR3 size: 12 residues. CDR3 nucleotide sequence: TGTGCCATCAGTGAGTCGGAGGATACGCAGTATTTT. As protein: CAISESEDTQYF.

CDR3 sequence reads: CASSPDSPPWGTQYF. CDR3 DNA sequence: TGTGCCAGCTCACCGGACAGCCCCCCGTGGGGTACGCAGTATTTT. The chain recombines TRBV18 with TRBJ2-3, with D possibly being TRBD1 (6 bases). The germline V gene has CDR1 KGHSH and CDR2 LQKENI. V lost 3 bases to trimming and J lost 8 bases, with 18 bases between them. The CDR3 runs 15 residues.

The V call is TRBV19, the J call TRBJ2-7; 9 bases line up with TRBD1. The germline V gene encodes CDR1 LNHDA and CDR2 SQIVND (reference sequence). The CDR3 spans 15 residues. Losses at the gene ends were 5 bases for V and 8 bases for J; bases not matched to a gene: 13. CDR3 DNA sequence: TGTGCCAGTAGTGCCCCGGGACAGGGTTACTTTAAGCAGTACTTC. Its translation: CASSAPGQGYFKQYF.

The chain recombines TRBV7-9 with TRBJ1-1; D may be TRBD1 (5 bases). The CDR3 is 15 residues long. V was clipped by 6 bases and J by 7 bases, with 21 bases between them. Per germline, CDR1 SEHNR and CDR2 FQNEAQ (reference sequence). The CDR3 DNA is TGTGCCAGCAGGCCTAGTGCCGGGGGTGGGGGTGAAGCTTTCTTT. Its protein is CASRPSAGGGGEAFF. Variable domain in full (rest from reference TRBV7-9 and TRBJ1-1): DTGVSQNPRHKITKRGQNVTFRCDPISEHNRLYWYRQTLGQGPEFLTYFQNEAQLEKSRLLSDRFSAERPKGSFSTLEIQRTEQGDSAMYLCASRPSAGGGGEAFFGQGTRLTVV.

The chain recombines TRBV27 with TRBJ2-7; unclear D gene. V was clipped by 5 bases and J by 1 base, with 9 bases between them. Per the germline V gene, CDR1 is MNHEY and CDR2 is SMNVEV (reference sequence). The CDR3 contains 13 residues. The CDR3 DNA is TGTGCCAGCAGTCCCTCCGTGTCCTACGAGCAGTACTTC. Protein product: CASSPSVSYEQYF.

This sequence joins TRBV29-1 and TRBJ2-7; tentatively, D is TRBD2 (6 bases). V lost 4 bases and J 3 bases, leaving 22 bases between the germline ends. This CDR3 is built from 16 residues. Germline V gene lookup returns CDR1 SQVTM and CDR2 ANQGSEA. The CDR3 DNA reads TGCAGCGTTGTGGGGGGTGGGCACCGGCTCAGCTACGAGCAGTACTTC. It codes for CSVVGGGHRLSYEQYF.

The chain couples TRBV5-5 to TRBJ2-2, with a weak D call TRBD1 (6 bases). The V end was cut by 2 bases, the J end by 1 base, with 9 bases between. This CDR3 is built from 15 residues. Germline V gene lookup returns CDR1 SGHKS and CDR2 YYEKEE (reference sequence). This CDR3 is CASSLSRGNTGELFF. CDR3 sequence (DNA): TGTGCCAGCAGCTTAAGCAGGGGGAACACCGGGGAGCTGTTTTTT.

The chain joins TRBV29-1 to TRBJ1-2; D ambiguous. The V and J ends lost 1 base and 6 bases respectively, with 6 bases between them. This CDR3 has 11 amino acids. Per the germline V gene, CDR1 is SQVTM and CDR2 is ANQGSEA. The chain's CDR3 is CSVEGQDGYTF. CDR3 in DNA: TGCAGCGTTGAAGGTCAGGATGGCTACACCTTC.

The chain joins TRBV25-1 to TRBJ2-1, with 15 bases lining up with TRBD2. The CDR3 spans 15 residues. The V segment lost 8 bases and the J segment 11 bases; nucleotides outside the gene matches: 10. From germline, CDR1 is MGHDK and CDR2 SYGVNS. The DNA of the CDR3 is TGTGCCAGCGGAGAAGGGACTAGCGGGAGGCGCAAGCAGTTCTTC. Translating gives CASGEGTSGRRKQFF. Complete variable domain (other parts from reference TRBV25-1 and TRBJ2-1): EADIYQTPRYLVIGTGKKITLECSQTMGHDKMYWYQQDPGMELHLIHYSYGVNSTEKGDLSSESTVSRIRTEHFPLTLESARPSHTSQYLCASGEGTSGRRKQFFGPGTRLTVL.

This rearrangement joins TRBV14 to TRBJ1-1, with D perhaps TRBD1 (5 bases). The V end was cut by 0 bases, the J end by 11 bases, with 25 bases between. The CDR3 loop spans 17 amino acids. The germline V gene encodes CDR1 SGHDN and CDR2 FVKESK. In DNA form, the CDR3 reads TGTGCCAGCAGCCAAGACCGCGGGTTTTGGGGGGATACTGTTGCTTTCTTT. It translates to CASSQDRGFWGDTVAFF.

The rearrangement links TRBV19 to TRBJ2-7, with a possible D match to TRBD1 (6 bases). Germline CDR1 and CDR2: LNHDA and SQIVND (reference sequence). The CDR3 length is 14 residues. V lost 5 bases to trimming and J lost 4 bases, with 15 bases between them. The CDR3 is CASSDYRESYEQYF. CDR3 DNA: TGTGCCAGTAGTGATTACAGGGAGTCGTACGAGCAGTACTTC.

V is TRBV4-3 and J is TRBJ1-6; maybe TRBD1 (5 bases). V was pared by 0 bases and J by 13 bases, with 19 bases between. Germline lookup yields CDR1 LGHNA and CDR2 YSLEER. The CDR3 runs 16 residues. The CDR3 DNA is TGCGCCAGCAGCCAAGATCCCCCCGGAGTTGGGGGGCCCCTCCACTTT. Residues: CASSQDPPGVGGPLHF.

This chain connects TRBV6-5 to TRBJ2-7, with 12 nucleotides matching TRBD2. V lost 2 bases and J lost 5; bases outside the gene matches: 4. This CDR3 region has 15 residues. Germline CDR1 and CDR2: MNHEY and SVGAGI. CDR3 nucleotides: TGTGCCAGCAGTTACGGACTAGCGGGATCCGACGAGCAGTACTTC. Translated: CASSYGLAGSDEQYF.

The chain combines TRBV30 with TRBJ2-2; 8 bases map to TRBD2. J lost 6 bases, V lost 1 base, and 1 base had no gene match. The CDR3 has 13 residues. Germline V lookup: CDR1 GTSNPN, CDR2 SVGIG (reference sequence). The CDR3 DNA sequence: TGTGCCTGGAGTGGCGGGAGGCCCGGGGAGCTGTTTTTT. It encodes CAWSGGRPGELFF.

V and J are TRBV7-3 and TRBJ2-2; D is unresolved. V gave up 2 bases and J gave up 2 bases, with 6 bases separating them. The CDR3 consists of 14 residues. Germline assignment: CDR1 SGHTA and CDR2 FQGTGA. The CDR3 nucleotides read TGTGCCAGCAGCTTAGCCAGAAACACCGGGGAGCTGTTTTTT. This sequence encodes CASSLARNTGELFF.

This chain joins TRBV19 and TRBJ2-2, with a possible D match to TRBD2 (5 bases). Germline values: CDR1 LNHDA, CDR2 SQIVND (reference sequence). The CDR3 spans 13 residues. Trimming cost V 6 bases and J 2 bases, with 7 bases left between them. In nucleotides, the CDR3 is TGTGCCAGTAGGGACTTCAACACCGGGGAGCTGTTTTTT. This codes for CASRDFNTGELFF.

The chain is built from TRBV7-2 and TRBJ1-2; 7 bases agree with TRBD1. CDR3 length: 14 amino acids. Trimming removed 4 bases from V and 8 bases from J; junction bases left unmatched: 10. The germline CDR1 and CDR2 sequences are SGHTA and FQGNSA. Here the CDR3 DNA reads TGTGCCAGCAGCTCCTTGACAGGGTATCAGGGCTACACCTTC. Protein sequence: CASSSLTGYQGYTF.